These T cell receptor beta chains were read from a single sample in a study of blood T cells in healthy people across ages. TCRdb independently ran MiXCR on the 5' RACE reads; one entry per CDR3 protein. The repertoire consists of more than 1,400,000 distinct CDR3 sequences, with 42% occurring once and the leading ten covering less than 8%. Sequenced input: blood. The receptors shown here come from a woman aged 18-29 years in good health. Each CDR3 is given with its conserved first and last residue. The D gene is left open where the match is weak. Clone size is stated in some rows and not others, as once, few, many or a class when expanded.

TGTGCCAGCAGTTTGGACAGGGAGCTGTTCTTC	CASSLDRELFF	TRBD1	TRBJ2-1	many	TRBV12-3/TRBV12-4
TGTGCCAGCAGAAGGTTGCAGACAGATACGCAGTATTTT	CASRRLQTDTQYF	.	TRBJ2-3	few	TRBV25-1
TGTGCCAGCACCGATTGGACTAGCGGTCGGTTCGGGGAGCTGTTTTTT	CASTDWTSGRFGELFF	TRBD2	TRBJ2-2	.	TRBV6-1
TGTGCCAGCAGTTTACAGACGTTCTATGGCTACACCTTC	CASSLQTFYGYTF	.	TRBJ1-2	.	TRBV12-3/TRBV12-4
TGTGCCAGCACCCCTGGTAGGGCGGGGGGGTACAATGAGCAGTTCTTC	CASTPGRAGGYNEQFF	TRBD2	TRBJ2-1	.	TRBV6-5
TGTGCCAGCGTAGGGGGCCCCAACACTGAAGCTTTCTTT	CASVGGPNTEAFF	TRBD1	TRBJ1-1	.	TRBV6-5
TGTGCCATCAGGCTTAGCGGGGGGCGCCCCTACGAGCAGTACTTC	CAIRLSGGRPYEQYF	TRBD2	TRBJ2-7	.	TRBV10-3
TGCAGTGCTAGAGATCCCCTTTGGGAGACCCAGTACTTC	CSARDPLWETQYF	.	TRBJ2-5	few	TRBV20-1
TGTGCCAGCAGTTCGGTAGGTGAAGCTTTCTTT	CASSSVGEAFF	.	TRBJ1-1	.	TRBV28
TGTGCCAGAGGACTAGCGGGATACAATGAGCAGTACTTC	CARGLAGYNEQYF	TRBD2	TRBJ2-5	.	TRBV2
TGTGCCAGCAGTGGACAGGGGGGGTACACCGGGGAGCTGTTTTTT	CASSGQGGYTGELFF	TRBD1	TRBJ2-2	.	TRBV27
TGCAGTGCTAGGATGGGCTCTGATGGTAATTCACCCCTCCACTTT	CSARMGSDGNSPLHF	.	TRBJ1-6	many	TRBV20-1
TGCAGCGTTGGTCGCGGGACAGGGATTAGTGTATACAATGAGCAGTACTTC	CSVGRGTGISVYNEQYF	TRBD1	TRBJ2-7	.	TRBV29-1
TGTGCCAGCAGGGGAGGGGCAGAGACCCAGTACTTC	CASRGGAETQYF	TRBD2	TRBJ2-5	.	TRBV6-6
TGTGCCAGCAGCTCCCAGGGACTAGGCGAGCAGTTCTTC	CASSSQGLGEQFF	TRBD2	TRBJ2-1	.	TRBV9
TGTGCCAGCAGTGTGGACTATCAGCCCCAGCATTTT	CASSVDYQPQHF	.	TRBJ1-5	.	TRBV2
TGCAGCGTTGTGTCTGACACGACTAACTATGGCTACACCTTC	CSVVSDTTNYGYTF	.	TRBJ1-2	.	TRBV29-1
TGTGCCAGCAGAGTCGGACAGGGGTGGAGTGATGAGCAGTTCTTC	CASRVGQGWSDEQFF	TRBD1	TRBJ2-1	.	TRBV2
TGCGCCAGCATCCGGGCGGGCGGTTCTAGCACAGATACGCAGTATTTT	CASIRAGGSSTDTQYF	.	TRBJ2-3	few	TRBV5-1
TGTGCCACCAGTGATCGGGACGAGTACTACGAGCAGTACTTC	CATSDRDEYYEQYF	.	TRBJ2-7	few	TRBV24-1
TGTGCCAGCAGCACCGACCTCACCTACGAGCAGTACTTC	CASSTDLTYEQYF	.	TRBJ2-7	once	TRBV6-1
TGTGCCAGCGGCGGGGGGCCCAGCACAGATACGCAGTATTTT	CASGGGPSTDTQYF	TRBD2	TRBJ2-3	.	TRBV28
TGCAGTGCACGCCAAGAGATATTGGCAGAGACCCAGTACTTC	CSARQEILAETQYF	.	TRBJ2-5	few	TRBV20-1
TGTGCCAGCAGCCCGACCGGGGGGTACAATGAGCAGTACTTC	CASSPTGGYNEQYF	TRBD2	TRBJ2-7	few	TRBV5-1
TGTGCCAGCAGGCGGACAGACCCAGCTAACTATGGCCACACCTTC	CASRRTDPANYGHTF	.	TRBJ1-2	.	TRBV6-5
TGTGCCAGCAGCTTAGTCCGCGAGCAGTACTTC	CASSLVREQYF	.	TRBJ2-7	many	TRBV12-3/TRBV12-4
TGCGCCAGCGGAGTGGGCTATGAGCAGTTCTTC	CASGVGYEQFF	.	TRBJ2-1	few	TRBV5-1
TGCGCCAGCAGCCATTTAGCGGGGGCAGCCAAAAACATTCAGTACTTC	CASSHLAGAAKNIQYF	TRBD2	TRBJ2-4	.	TRBV4-1
TGTGCCAGCAGCTTAGATGCTCCCTCCTACAATGAGCAGTTCTTC	CASSLDAPSYNEQFF	.	TRBJ2-1	.	TRBV7-2
TGCAGTGCTAGATTTTCCGGCGGGGGCTACACCGGGGAGCTGTTTTTT	CSARFSGGGYTGELFF	.	TRBJ2-2	.	TRBV20-1
TGTGCCACCAGCAGAGGAGAGGGGGCGCACACTGAAGCTTTCTTT	CATSRGEGAHTEAFF	TRBD1	TRBJ1-1	.	TRBV15
TGTGCCATCAGTTCGGATCAGGGGGCGGACGGCTACACCTTC	CAISSDQGADGYTF	TRBD1	TRBJ1-2	few	TRBV10-3
TGTGCCAGCAGTTATGGGGCCCCGATAGCGGGGCCCACAGATACGCAGTATTTT	CASSYGAPIAGPTDTQYF	TRBD2	TRBJ2-3	.	TRBV12-3/TRBV12-4
TGTGCCAGCAGCTTAGCGATAGGGACTCGAGAGCAGTTCTTC	CASSLAIGTREQFF	.	TRBJ2-1	few	TRBV7-9
TGTGCCAGCAGTCCGACTAGCGGGGGACGCTACGAGCAGTACTTC	CASSPTSGGRYEQYF	TRBD2	TRBJ2-7	.	TRBV27
TGTGCCAGCAGCTTAGATATGGGCGGAAACCTCTACGAGCAGTACTTC	CASSLDMGGNLYEQYF	.	TRBJ2-7	.	TRBV11-2
TGCAGCGTGGAGACCACTAGCACAGATACGCAGTATTTT	CSVETTSTDTQYF	.	TRBJ2-3	few	TRBV29-1
TGTGCCAGCAGCTTAAAAACCGGGGCCCTCTCTGGGACCAACGTCCTGACTTTC	CASSLKTGALSGTNVLTF	.	TRBJ2-6	.	TRBV7-2
TGCAGTGCCTCCCCGGGAGGAACCGGGGAGCTGTTTTTT	CSASPGGTGELFF	TRBD2	TRBJ2-2	.	TRBV20-1
TGTGCCAGCAGTCACACAGACGGCTACGAGCAGTACTTC	CASSHTDGYEQYF	.	TRBJ2-7	many	TRBV27
TGTGCCAGTAGTATGCTGGACAGGTCCAATCAGCCCCAGCATTTT	CASSMLDRSNQPQHF	TRBD1	TRBJ1-5	once	TRBV19
TGTGCCAGCAACCTGGGGGGAAGAAGGCAGCCCCAGCATTTT	CASNLGGRRQPQHF	.	TRBJ1-5	once	TRBV12-3/TRBV12-4
TGTGCCAGCAGCTCGCGGACAGGGGCTGGGTATGGCTACACCTTC	CASSSRTGAGYGYTF	TRBD1	TRBJ1-2	.	TRBV7-9
TGTGCCAGCAGCAAATGGGACAGCATTGAAGCTTTCTTT	CASSKWDSIEAFF	.	TRBJ1-1	.	TRBV21-1
TGTGCCAGCAGTTACCGAGACATGGGTCAAGAGACCCAGTACTTC	CASSYRDMGQETQYF	.	TRBJ2-5	.	TRBV6-5
TGTGCCTGGAATAAGGGACTAGCGCAAGAGACCCAGTACTTC	CAWNKGLAQETQYF	TRBD2	TRBJ2-5	.	TRBV30
TGTGCCAGCAGCCCCGAGACAGGGGGTGCGTACTATGGCTACACCTTC	CASSPETGGAYYGYTF	TRBD1	TRBJ1-2	few	TRBV12-3/TRBV12-4
TGTGCCAGCAGTGAGGATTGGGTCCAATGGCAAGAGACCCAGTACTTC	CASSEDWVQWQETQYF	.	TRBJ2-5	few	TRBV2
TGCAGCGCGCGGACAGGGGGAACTGGGGAAGCTTTCTTT	CSARTGGTGEAFF	TRBD1	TRBJ1-1	few	TRBV29-1
TGTGCCAGCAGCCAAGATCGACTATTCAGGAATGAGCAGTTCTTC	CASSQDRLFRNEQFF	.	TRBJ2-1	.	TRBV14
TGTGCCAGCATCCACATTTCCTGGGGGAACACTGAAGCTTTCTTT	CASIHISWGNTEAFF	.	TRBJ1-1	.	TRBV5-5
TGTGCCAGCAGGGGACCTGGGCGGGGGAAGATCGATGAGCAGTTCTTC	CASRGPGRGKIDEQFF	TRBD2	TRBJ2-1	.	TRBV27
TGTGCCAGCAGTGCCGGGATATCAGGTGAAAAACTGTTTTTT	CASSAGISGEKLFF	.	TRBJ1-4	.	TRBV6-6
TGTGCCTGGAGCGTTAACAGGGGAATTCAGTACTTC	CAWSVNRGIQYF	TRBD1	TRBJ2-4	few	TRBV30